The rows below give T cell receptor beta chains drawn from one sample of a study of blood T cells in healthy people across ages. TCRdb re-called the 5' RACE reads through MiXCR, storing one row per CDR3 protein. The sample consists of about 800,000 distinct CDR3 sequences, over 45% of them appearing once. The specimen was blood. These receptors all come from a man aged 25-40 years in good health. CDR3s include the opening cysteine and the closing phenylalanine or tryptophan. The D gene is left open where the match is weak. Size tells how often a clone was seen (once, few, many) or the class of an expanded clone, and some rows leave it out.

j_call,cdr3_length,clone_size,v_call,d_call,cdr3_nt,cdr3_aa
TRBJ2-1,15,few,TRBV29-1,TRBD1,TGCAGCGTCCCACGACAGGGGAGCTCCTACAATGAGCAGTTCTTC,CSVPRQGSSYNEQFF
TRBJ2-1,16,once,TRBV5-1,.,TGCGCCAGCAGCTTGGGGGCCGGGGCGGTCTACAATGAGCAGTTCTTC,CASSLGAGAVYNEQFF
TRBJ2-5,14,few,TRBV20-1,.,TGCAGTGCTAAGACTTCCCAGGGGCTAGAGACCCAGTACTTC,CSAKTSQGLETQYF
TRBJ1-2,16,once,TRBV7-2,TRBD1,TGTGCCAGCAGCTTAGAGTGGTCGGAGGGGGCCAATGGCTACACCTTC,CASSLEWSEGANGYTF
TRBJ2-3,14,.,TRBV5-1,TRBD1,TGCGCCAGCAGCTTCGGACAGGTGCAAGATACGCAGTATTTT,CASSFGQVQDTQYF
TRBJ2-5,15,.,TRBV6-2/TRBV6-3,TRBD2,TGTGCCAGCAGTTACTCAGGGACTAGCGGCAGGACCCAGTACTTC,CASSYSGTSGRTQYF
TRBJ1-1,16,once,TRBV4-1,.,TGCGCCAGCAGCCCCCGACAGTCAGAGGTTAACACTGAAGCTTTCTTT,CASSPRQSEVNTEAFF
TRBJ1-5,13,.,TRBV2,.,TGTGCCAGCCGGTGGGTTAGCAATCAGCCCCAGCATTTT,CASRWVSNQPQHF
TRBJ2-2,16,.,TRBV20-1,.,TGCAGTGCTAGAGACCCAACAGTAGGGAACACCGGGGAGCTGTTTTTT,CSARDPTVGNTGELFF
TRBJ2-7,12,.,TRBV30,TRBD1,TGTGCCTGGGGGGACAGTCGCTACGAGCAGTACTTC,CAWGDSRYEQYF
TRBJ2-7,15,.,TRBV6-5,TRBD1,TGTGCCAGCAGTTACTCTGCGACAGGGGGCTACGAGCAGTACTTC,CASSYSATGGYEQYF
TRBJ1-6,15,.,TRBV4-1,TRBD1,TGCGTCAGCAGCCAGGACAGGGCTCGCAATTCACCCCTCCACTTT,CVSSQDRARNSPLHF
TRBJ2-1,18,.,TRBV5-1,.,TGCGCCAGCAGCTTCCTTCCGGGGGCAAGGAGCTCCTACAATGAGCAGTTCTTC,CASSFLPGARSSYNEQFF
TRBJ2-5,13,.,TRBV6-2/TRBV6-3,.,TGTGCCAGCAGTCCAACGGGTGTGCCGACCCAGTACTTC,CASSPTGVPTQYF
TRBJ2-7,13,few,TRBV6-4,.,TGTGCCAGCAGTTCCGAGGAAGGGACCGAGCAGTACTTC,CASSSEEGTEQYF
TRBJ1-4,14,.,TRBV7-9,TRBD1,TGTGCCAGCAGCTTAATGGGACAGGGGGAAAAACTGTTTTTT,CASSLMGQGEKLFF
TRBJ1-2,13,few,TRBV29-1,TRBD1,TGCAGCGTTGCCCAGGGGGACCTCTATGGCTACACCTTC,CSVAQGDLYGYTF
TRBJ1-2,15,.,TRBV15,.,TGTGCCACCAGCAGAGATTTGCACAACATCTATGGCTACACCTTC,CATSRDLHNIYGYTF
TRBJ1-4,12,.,TRBV7-9,.,TGTGCCAGCAGCTTATCGGTCGAAAAACTGTTTTTT,CASSLSVEKLFF
TRBJ2-7,13,.,TRBV6-1,.,TGTGCCAGCATCCCGGGGCCTTACTACGAGCAGTACTTC,CASIPGPYYEQYF
TRBJ2-7,16,.,TRBV9,.,TGTGCCAGCAGCGTACGACTTCGAGCGGGCGACAATGAGCAGTACTTC,CASSVRLRAGDNEQYF
TRBJ2-1,14,few,TRBV5-4,TRBD1,TGTGCCAGCAGCTTGGATTGGCCAGGGGGCGTACAGTTCTTC,CASSLDWPGGVQFF
TRBJ2-5,15,.,TRBV6-5,TRBD2,TGTGCCAGCAGTGGGGGACTAGCCCCCAGTGGGACCCAGTACTTC,CASSGGLAPSGTQYF
TRBJ2-7,14,.,TRBV6-1,.,TGTGCCAGCACCATGTCCCGGGGAATCTACGAGCAGTACTTC,CASTMSRGIYEQYF
TRBJ1-2,13,once,TRBV12-3/TRBV12-4,.,TGTGCCAGCAGCCGAGTGGTCTGGTATGGCTACACCTTC,CASSRVVWYGYTF
TRBJ1-1,12,.,TRBV5-1,.,TGCGCCAGCAGCCTGCTGGGGGGTGAAGCTTTCTTT,CASSLLGGEAFF
TRBJ2-7,11,.,TRBV7-9,.,TGTGCCAGCAGCTCTTACGACGAGCAGTACTTC,CASSSYDEQYF
TRBJ2-6,13,.,TRBV10-2,.,TGCGCCAGCTCAGGTCTACGGGCCAACGTCCTGACTTTC,CASSGLRANVLTF
TRBJ2-3,15,.,TRBV7-2,.,TGTGCCAGCAGCTTGAGGGAGGATGGGCAAGATACGCAGTATTTT,CASSLREDGQDTQYF
TRBJ1-5,15,few,TRBV7-2,.,TGTGCCAGCAGCTTATCCCCCGTCCGCAATCAGCCCCAGCATTTT,CASSLSPVRNQPQHF
TRBJ2-7,12,few,TRBV12-5,.,TGTGCTATCCCTTCCGGGGGCAACGAGCAGTACTTC,CAIPSGGNEQYF
TRBJ1-1,14,.,TRBV12-3/TRBV12-4,.,TGTGCCAGCAGCAACCTTGGGGGGATGACTGAAGCTTTCTTT,CASSNLGGMTEAFF
TRBJ1-2,11,.,TRBV20-1,.,TGCAGTGCTAGAGTACCCGAGGGCTACACCTTC,CSARVPEGYTF
TRBJ2-5,15,.,TRBV18,.,TGTGCCAGCTCACCATGGCAGACAGACAACAATGAGCAGTACTTC,CASSPWQTDNNEQYF
TRBJ2-7,13,few,TRBV15,TRBD1,TGTGCCACCAGCAGGGGACAGAACTACGAGCAGTACTTC,CATSRGQNYEQYF
TRBJ2-7,15,.,TRBV20-1,TRBD2,TGCAGTGCCCGACTAGCGGGGCGTCAACCCGGCGAGCAGTACTTC,CSARLAGRQPGEQYF
TRBJ1-6,14,few,TRBV15,TRBD1,TGTGCCACCAGCCCGGGACAGGAGAATTCACCCCTCCACTTT,CATSPGQENSPLHF
TRBJ2-5,14,few,TRBV6-2/TRBV6-3,.,TGTGCCAGCGGGATAACAGGGTTTCGCGGGGAGCAGTACTTC,CASGITGFRGEQYF
TRBJ2-1,14,.,TRBV5-6,.,TGTGCCAGCAGCACGGAGGGCTCCTACAATGAGCAGTTCTTC,CASSTEGSYNEQFF
TRBJ2-1,16,.,TRBV11-2,.,TGTGCCAGCAGCTTAGATCGAGGGGGGACTTACAATGAGCAGTTCTTC,CASSLDRGGTYNEQFF
TRBJ2-1,21,once,TRBV20-1,TRBD2,TGCAGTGCCCCTAGGGGAAAGGGAGGGATGACTCTAGCGAGCCCCTACAATGAGCAGTTCTTC,CSAPRGKGGMTLASPYNEQFF
TRBJ2-1,13,.,TRBV15,.,TGTGCCACCAGCATCTCACGGATTCATGAGCAGTTCTTC,CATSISRIHEQFF
TRBJ1-2,14,.,TRBV6-1,TRBD1,TGTGCTAGCAGTGAAGGGGGCCAGGCGTATGGCTACACCTTC,CASSEGGQAYGYTF
TRBJ2-1,14,.,TRBV11-1,TRBD1,TGTGCCAGCAGCCCCCCGGGACAGAACAATGAGCAGTTCTTC,CASSPPGQNNEQFF
TRBJ2-1,12,few,TRBV29-1,.,TGCAGCGCCTTATCGTCTGGCAATGAGCAGTTCTTC,CSALSSGNEQFF